The sequence of this TCR beta chain was determined in a study of cytomegalovirus exposure and HLA in healthy donors. General study results and limits: The sole available immune exposure information was CMV serostatus. For most TCR beta V segments, an earlier analysis put the productive rate at about 87% or about 30% of the time.

In the PCR, 60 Vbeta and 13 Jbeta primers were used. The authors' processing: There were 70 million to 95 million unique TCR beta chains by a later count, and 10 million to 12 million of them were shared. Here immunoSEQ multiplex PCR was the method, and the copy in TCRdb shows in-frame clones only, minus some. V and J calls plus clone size are reproduced from that table; the DNA served to infer D and trimming. The sample has about 150,000 clones, about 88% seen once. This clone was found a few times. What it binds is not known. The CDR3 runs to 13 residues. V lost 1 base and J lost 3, with 7 bases in between. Germline V gene data show CDR1 as SGHTA and CDR2 as FQGNSA.

The V gene is TRBV7-2, the J gene TRBJ2-7; no definite D call. The material sequenced was PBMCs. The clonotype was recovered from a woman aged 18-30 years in good health and CMV-seronegative. CDR3 loop: CASSLDLGYEQYF. The CDR3, as DNA: TGTGCCAGCAGCTTAGACCTAGGCTACGAGCAGTACTTC.